This TCR beta chain was sequenced in a study of control samples from healthy donors and cancer patients. The data were produced by immunoSEQ multiplex PCR, yet TCRdb's version contains in-frame clones alone and is incomplete. This sample yields 82,000 or so clones, of which over 90% are seen a single time; around 5% belongs to the top ten. J lost 6 bases, V lost 1 base, and 6 bases had no gene match. The CDR3 is made up of 15 amino acids. Germline lookup yields CDR1 SGHVS and CDR2 FNYEAQ. The sample comprised blood. The chain is built from TRBV7-6 and TRBJ2-3, with 8 positions matching TRBD2. The TCR comes from a woman aged 18-29 years in good health. The CDR3 spells CASSLGSGTRDTQYF. The DNA for the CDR3 is TGTGCCAGCAGCTTAGGTAGCGGGACGCGGGATACGCAGTATTTT.